This T cell receptor (beta chain) came from a study of cytomegalovirus exposure and HLA in healthy donors. Findings and caveats of the study: Common viral pathogens (according to a later analysis) appeared linked to several of the most significant clusters.

Primers: 60 Vbeta forward and 13 Jbeta reverse. TCRdb's copy holds only in-frame clones and misses some; the assay was immunoSEQ multiplex PCR. This sample carries 200,000 to 250,000 clones, more than 85% of them seen once, and the ten largest clones take more than 0.8%. Notes on this clone: What it binds is unknown.

Healthy bone marrow donors formed the donor group. The TCR comes from a woman under 30 in good health and CMV-seronegative. Sample: PBMCs.

CDR3 in DNA: TGCGCCAGCAGCGTCGGGACGGTGAGGGCGGGGGAGACCCAGTACTTC. Protein: CASSVGTVRAGETQYF. This rearrangement joins TRBV5-1 to TRBJ2-5, with D perhaps TRBD2 (6 bases). The CDR3 extends over 16 amino acids. The germline V and J ends were trimmed by 4 bases and 5 bases, with 21 bases remaining between them. The germline V gene has CDR1 SGHRS and CDR2 YFSETQ.